This record looks at one T cell receptor (beta chain) sequence and its context. V was pared by 2 bases and J by 3 bases, with 7 bases of the junction left unmatched. Germline V gene lookup returns CDR1 SGHRS and CDR2 YFSETQ. This CDR3 has 15 residues. Generated by immunoSEQ multiplex PCR, the TCRdb table keeps only in-frame clones and is missing some. This sample has approximately 250,000 clones, with less than 85% found just once. The data were obtained in a study of blood T cell repertoires in COVID-19. The rearrangement uses TRBV5-1 and TRBJ2-5; 7 bases fit TRBD1. The sequenced material came from peripheral blood. The TCR was taken from a man in his fifties or sixties who had recovered from COVID-19. Here the CDR3 reads CASSLGQGVEETQYF. For the CDR3, the DNA is TGCGCCAGCAGCTTAGGTCAGGGGGTTGAAGAGACCCAGTACTTC.